This T cell receptor (beta chain) was identified in a study of shared clonotypes between healthy human individuals. The germline CDR1 and CDR2 sequences are SNHLY and FYNNEI. This CDR3 has 16 residues. Trimming removed 6 bases from V and 4 bases from J; junction bases left unmatched: 6. Assay: immunoSEQ multiplex PCR; the TCRdb copy retains only in-frame clones and omits some. The sample carries around 1 million clones, approximately 76% recorded once. The sample consisted of memory CD4+ T cells sorted from blood. Indicated subset: CD45RA-negative fraction. The receptor was derived from a young man in good health. The chain couples TRBV2 to TRBJ2-3; 14 bases align to TRBD2. The DNA of the CDR3 is TGTGCCAGCAGCCCGGGGACTAGCGGGAGTGCAGATACGCAGTATTTT. Residues: CASSPGTSGSADTQYF.